This T cell receptor (beta chain) is drawn from a study of T-cell reconstitution after alpha-beta-depleted transplantation in children. This clonotype was picked up many times. Its specificity is not known. CDR1 and CDR2 (germline): SGHRS, YFSETQ. The CDR3 has 15 residues. V was shortened by 0 bases and J by 1 base, with 7 bases between the two germline ends. Using unique molecular identifiers, the investigators prepared the TCRbeta library. TCRdb recomputed calls from the PCR reads with MiXCR, one row per CDR3 protein. Of 700,000 to 850,000 distinct CDR3 sequences in the sample, approximately 15% were seen once. Study-wide results and caveats: Some patients showed high day-60 TCRbeta diversity, which derived from surviving recipient T cells and thymic progenitors. The origin of alpha-beta T cells about two months after transplant was reportedly several hundred expanded graft clones. Newly made T cells mostly supplied T-cell counts and diversity one year after transplant.

Sequencing was performed on PBMCs, mostly from graft donor cells, taken 360 days after TCRalphabeta/CD19-depleted stem cell transplant. This sequence was found in a male patient aged 10-17 years who had a stem cell transplant for acute lymphoblastic leukemia, so the T cells may come from the graft donor. This chain uses TRBV5-1 with TRBJ2-2; unclear D gene. The CDR3 spells CASSLASGNTGELFF. CDR3 nucleotide sequence: TGCGCCAGCAGCTTGGCTTCAGGGAACACCGGGGAGCTGTTTTTT.